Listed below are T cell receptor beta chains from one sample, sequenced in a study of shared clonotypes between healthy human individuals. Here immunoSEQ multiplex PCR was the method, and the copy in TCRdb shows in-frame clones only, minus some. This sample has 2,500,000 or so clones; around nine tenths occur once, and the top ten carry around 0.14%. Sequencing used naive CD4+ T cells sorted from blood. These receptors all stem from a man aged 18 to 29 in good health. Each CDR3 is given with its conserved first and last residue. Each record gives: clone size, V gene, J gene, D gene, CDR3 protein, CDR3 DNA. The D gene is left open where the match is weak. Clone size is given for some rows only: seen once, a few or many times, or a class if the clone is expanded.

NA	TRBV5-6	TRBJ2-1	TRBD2	CASSYQSEGLYSEQFF	TGTGCCAGCAGCTATCAGTCGGAGGGACTATACAGTGAGCAGTTCTTC
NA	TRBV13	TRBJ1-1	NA	CASSPDERVNTEAFF	TGTGCCAGCAGCCCGGACGAACGTGTGAACACTGAAGCTTTCTTT
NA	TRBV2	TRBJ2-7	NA	CASSDSLKYEQYF	TGTGCCAGCTCGGACAGCCTCAAGTACGAGCAGTACTTC
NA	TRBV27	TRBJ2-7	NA	CASSLLGTYEQYF	TGTGCCAGCAGTTTATTGGGGACCTACGAGCAGTACTTC
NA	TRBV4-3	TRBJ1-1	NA	CASSQANDGTTEAFF	TGCGCCAGCAGCCAAGCTAACGACGGGACCACTGAAGCTTTCTTT
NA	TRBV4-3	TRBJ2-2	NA	CASSQARKNTGELFF	TGCGCCAGCAGCCAAGCACGGAAGAACACCGGGGAGCTGTTTTTT
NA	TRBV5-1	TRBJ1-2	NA	CASSLEGGVKINYGYTF	TGCGCCAGCAGCTTGGAGGGTGGGGTGAAAATAAACTATGGCTACACCTTC
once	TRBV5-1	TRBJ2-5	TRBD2	CASSGEIAGGKETQYF	TGCGCCAGCAGCGGAGAAATAGCGGGGGGTAAAGAGACCCAGTACTTC
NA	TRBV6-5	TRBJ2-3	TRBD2	CATYKPGGDTQYF	TGTGCCACCTACAAACCGGGAGGGGATACGCAGTATTTT
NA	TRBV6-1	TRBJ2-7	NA	CASKGPGEWYEQYF	TGTGCCAGCAAGGGGCCAGGTGAATGGTACGAGCAGTACTTC
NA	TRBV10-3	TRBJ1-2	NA	CAISESTYYGYTF	TGTGCCATCAGTGAGTCGACCTACTATGGCTACACCTTC
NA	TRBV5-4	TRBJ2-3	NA	CASSLVREKDTQYF	TGTGCCAGCAGCTTGGTTCGGGAGAAAGATACGCAGTATTTT
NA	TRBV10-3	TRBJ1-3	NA	CAISGRDGAGNTIYF	TGTGCCATCAGTGGGAGGGACGGGGCTGGAAACACCATATATTTT
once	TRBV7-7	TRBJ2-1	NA	CASSLGGGSYNEQFF	TGTGCTAGCAGCTTGGGTGGCGGCTCCTACAATGAGCAGTTCTTC
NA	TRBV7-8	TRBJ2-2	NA	CASSLPPGSIGELFF	TGTGCCAGCAGCTTACCGCCAGGGTCGATCGGGGAGCTGTTTTTT
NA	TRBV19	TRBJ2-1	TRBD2	CASSISGGSSYNEQFF	TGTGCCAGTAGTATATCCGGCGGGAGTTCCTACAATGAGCAGTTCTTC
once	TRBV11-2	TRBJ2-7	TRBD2	CASSLVGLAGAHEQYF	TGTGCCAGCAGCTTAGTCGGACTAGCGGGAGCCCACGAGCAGTACTTC
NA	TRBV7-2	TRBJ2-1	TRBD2	CASSLGAGGHNEQFF	TGTGCCAGCAGCTTAGGAGCGGGGGGGCACAATGAGCAGTTCTTC
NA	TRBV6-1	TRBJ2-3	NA	CATPSVGPTDTQYF	TGTGCCACCCCCAGTGTGGGGCCGACAGATACGCAGTATTTT
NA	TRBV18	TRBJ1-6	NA	CASSPTGTGRNSPLHF	TGTGCCAGCTCACCAACGGGCACAGGGCGCAATTCACCCCTCCACTTT
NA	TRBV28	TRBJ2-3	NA	CASSPRRGADTQYF	TGTGCCAGCAGTCCAAGAAGGGGGGCAGATACGCAGTATTTT
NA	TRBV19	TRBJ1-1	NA	CASSMQVANTEAFF	TGTGCCAGTAGTATGCAAGTAGCCAACACTGAAGCTTTCTTT
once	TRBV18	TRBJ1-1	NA	CASSSQGYDTEAFF	TGTGCCAGCTCGTCCCAGGGGTACGACACTGAAGCTTTCTTT